These 3 T cell receptor beta chains came from one sample sequenced in a study of T cells in Graves' hyperthyroidism and ophthalmopathy. RNA transcripts yielded amplified TCR beta CDR3 regions. With the HTBI primer set, the TCR CDR3 went through a first round of RT-PCR. TCRdb passed the multiplex PCR reads through MiXCR, listing each CDR3 protein once. The data hold over 650,000 distinct CDR3 sequences, with less than 20% observed a single time. The specimen was blood. The receptor set was obtained from a man aged 18 to 29 with Graves' hyperthyroidism.

This clonotype was seen more than once but under ten times. V is TRBV5-6 and J is TRBJ2-1, with TRBD2 matching over 12 bases. Trimming took 4 bases from V and 0 from J; bases not matched to a gene: 8. Germline V lookup: CDR1 SGHDT, CDR2 YYEEEE. The CDR3 loop spans 18 amino acids. The CDR3 region is CASSHGLAGWSSYNEQFF. DNA of the CDR3: TGTGCCAGCAGCCATGGACTAGCGGGGTGGAGCTCCTACAATGAGCAGTTCTTC.

Points on this clonotype: This sequence may be a read error, since a much larger clone differs from it by one base. V is TRBV6-2 or TRBV6-3 and J is TRBJ2-1; 11 nucleotides match TRBD2. The assigned J gene may be wrong: the sequence end matches TRBJ2-7 better. From germline, CDR1 is MNHEY and CDR2 SVGEGT. CDR3 length: 16 amino acids. CDR3 sequence (DNA): TGTGCCAGCAGTTACCGCCGACTAGCGGGGTACAATGAGCAGTACTTC. Protein: CASSYRRLAGYNEQYF.

This chain links TRBV6-1 with TRBJ2-1; 15 bases are shared with TRBD2. This CDR3 region has 16 residues. The J segment lost 8 bases and the V segment lost 6 bases, leaving 8 bases of the junction unmatched. Germline V gene data show CDR1 as MNHNS and CDR2 as SASEGT. The CDR3 loop reads CASSLGTSGRWHEQFF. CDR3 in DNA: TGTGCCAGCAGCCTTGGGACTAGCGGGAGGTGGCATGAGCAGTTCTTC.